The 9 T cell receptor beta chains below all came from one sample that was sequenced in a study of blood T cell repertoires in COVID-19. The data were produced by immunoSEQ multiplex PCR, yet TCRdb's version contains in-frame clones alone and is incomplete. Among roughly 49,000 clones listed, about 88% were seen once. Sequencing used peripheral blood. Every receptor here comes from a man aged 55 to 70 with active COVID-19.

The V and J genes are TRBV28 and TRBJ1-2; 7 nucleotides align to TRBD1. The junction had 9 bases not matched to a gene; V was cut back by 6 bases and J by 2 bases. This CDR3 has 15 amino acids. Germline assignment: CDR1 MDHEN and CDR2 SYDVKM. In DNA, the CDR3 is TGTGCCAGCAGCCTTCTACAGGGGTTGAACTATGGCTACACCTTC. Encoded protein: CASSLLQGLNYGYTF.

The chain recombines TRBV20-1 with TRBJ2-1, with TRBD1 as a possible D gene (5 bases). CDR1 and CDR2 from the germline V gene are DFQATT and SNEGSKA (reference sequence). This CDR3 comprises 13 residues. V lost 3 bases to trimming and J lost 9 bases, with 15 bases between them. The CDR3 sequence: CSASRGALGEQFF. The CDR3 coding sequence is TGCAGTGCTAGTAGGGGTGCCCTAGGTGAGCAGTTCTTC.

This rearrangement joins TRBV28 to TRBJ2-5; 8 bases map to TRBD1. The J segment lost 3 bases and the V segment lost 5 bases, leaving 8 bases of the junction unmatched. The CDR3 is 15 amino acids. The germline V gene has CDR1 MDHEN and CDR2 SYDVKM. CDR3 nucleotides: TGTGCCAGCAGTCAAAATGGACAGGGCGAAGAGACCCAGTACTTC. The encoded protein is CASSQNGQGEETQYF.

CDR3 sequence (DNA): TGTGCCAGCAGACGGACAGGGGGGGGTCGTCGTGGGTCCTACGAGCAGTACTTC. Translated, it gives CASRRTGGGRRGSYEQYF. This chain uses TRBV28 with TRBJ2-7; TRBD1 agrees at 10 bases. CDR1 is MDHEN, CDR2 SYDVKM, per germline. The CDR3 runs to 18 residues. Unmatched junction bases numbered 15, after V lost 6 bases and J lost 1 base.

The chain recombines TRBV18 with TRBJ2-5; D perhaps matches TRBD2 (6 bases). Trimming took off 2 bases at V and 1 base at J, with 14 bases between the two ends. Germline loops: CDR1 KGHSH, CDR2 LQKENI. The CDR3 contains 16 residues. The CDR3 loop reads CASSPGASALQETQYF. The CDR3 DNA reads TGTGCCAGCTCACCAGGGGCTAGCGCACTCCAAGAGACCCAGTACTTC.

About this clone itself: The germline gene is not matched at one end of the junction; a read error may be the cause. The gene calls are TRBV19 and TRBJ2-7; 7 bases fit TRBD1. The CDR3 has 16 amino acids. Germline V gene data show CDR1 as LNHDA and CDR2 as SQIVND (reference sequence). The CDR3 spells CVSSKSLRDSFYEQYF. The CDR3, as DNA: TGTGTCAGTAGTAAGTCGCTCCGGGACAGCTTCTACGAGCAGTACTTC.

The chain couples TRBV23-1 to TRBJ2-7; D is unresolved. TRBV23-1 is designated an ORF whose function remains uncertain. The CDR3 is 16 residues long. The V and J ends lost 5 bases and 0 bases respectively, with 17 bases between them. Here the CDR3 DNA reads TGCGCCAGCAGTGAAGGTCATTTCAGGTCCTCCTACGAGCAGTACTTC. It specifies CASSEGHFRSSYEQYF.

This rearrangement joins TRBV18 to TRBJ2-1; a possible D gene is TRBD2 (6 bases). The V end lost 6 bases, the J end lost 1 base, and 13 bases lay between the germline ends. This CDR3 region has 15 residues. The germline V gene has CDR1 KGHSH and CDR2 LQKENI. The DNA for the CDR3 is TGTGCCAGCTCGCATGTGGGGGGATCCTACAATGAGCAGTTCTTC. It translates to CASSHVGGSYNEQFF.

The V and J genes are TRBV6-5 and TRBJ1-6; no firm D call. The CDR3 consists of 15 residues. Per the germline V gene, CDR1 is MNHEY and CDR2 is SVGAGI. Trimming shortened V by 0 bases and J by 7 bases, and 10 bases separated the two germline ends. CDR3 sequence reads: CASSYSTGVNSPLHF. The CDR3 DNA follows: TGTGCCAGCAGTTACTCGACCGGGGTGAATTCACCCCTCCACTTT.